This TCR beta chain was recovered during a study of PD-L1 blockade in urothelial cancer. Background on the study: Blood yielded a median of approximately 130,000 T cells per sample.

Of note for this clone: Its cognate antigen is unknown.

The CDR3 consists of 14 residues. V dropped 3 bases and J dropped 3 bases, with 11 bases sitting between them. Looked up from germline, CDR1 is KGHSH and CDR2 is LQKENI. Study-wide points: Durable benefit accompanied greater 3-week expansion of tumor-associated blood clones.

PCRs each included synthetic TCR analog templates spiked in. TCRdb keeps only in-frame clones here, not all; method: immunoSEQ multiplex PCR. This table holds tens of thousands of clones, roughly 80% found once. The chain has TRBV18 and TRBJ1-1; D remains ambiguous. This specimen consisted of PBMCs, obtained around atezolizumab (anti-PD-L1) treatment. This clonotype was sampled from a man aged 65 to 79 with urothelial cancer. DNA of the CDR3: TGTGCCAGCTCACCCGGCAGGAGGGACACTGAAGCTTTCTTT. Translation: CASSPGRRDTEAFF.